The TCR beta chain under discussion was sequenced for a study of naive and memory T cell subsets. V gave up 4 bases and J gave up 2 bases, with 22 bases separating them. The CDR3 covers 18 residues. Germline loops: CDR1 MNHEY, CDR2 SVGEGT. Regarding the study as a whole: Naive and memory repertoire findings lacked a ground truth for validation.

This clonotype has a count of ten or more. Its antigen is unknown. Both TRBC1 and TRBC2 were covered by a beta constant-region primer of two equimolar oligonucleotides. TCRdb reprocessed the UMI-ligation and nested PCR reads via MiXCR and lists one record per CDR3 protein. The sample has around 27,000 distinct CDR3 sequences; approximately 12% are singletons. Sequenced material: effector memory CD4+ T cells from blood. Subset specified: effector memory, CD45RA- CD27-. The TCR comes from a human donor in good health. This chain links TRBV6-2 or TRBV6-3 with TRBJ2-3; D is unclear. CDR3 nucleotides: TGTGCCAGCAGTTTCCAAAGGCGGTTGCTCGAGATCACAGATACGCAGTATTTT. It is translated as CASSFQRRLLEITDTQYF.